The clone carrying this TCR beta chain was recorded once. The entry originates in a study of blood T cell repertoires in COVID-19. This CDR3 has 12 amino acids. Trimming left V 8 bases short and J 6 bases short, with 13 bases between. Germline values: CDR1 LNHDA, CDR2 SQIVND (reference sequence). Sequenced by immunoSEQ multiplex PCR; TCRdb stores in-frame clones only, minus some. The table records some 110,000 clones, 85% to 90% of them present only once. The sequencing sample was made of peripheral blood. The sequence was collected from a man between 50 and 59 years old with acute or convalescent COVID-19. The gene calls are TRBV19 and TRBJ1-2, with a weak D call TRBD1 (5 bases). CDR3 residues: CASGHLFDGYTF. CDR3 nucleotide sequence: TGTGCCAGTGGACACCTCTTTGATGGCTACACCTTC. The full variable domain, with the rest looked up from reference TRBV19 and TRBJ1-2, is DGGITQSPKYLFRKEGQNVTLSCEQNLNHDAMYWYRQDPGQGLRLIYYSQIVNDFQKGDIAEGYSVSREKKESFPLTVTSAQKNPTAFYLCASGHLFDGYTFGSGTRLTVV.